The T cell receptor (beta chain) described here comes from a study of blood T cell repertoires in COVID-19 (dated by TCRdb to 2018 to 2021). Looking at the study overall: Samples from collaborators originated in the United States, Italy and Spain and spanned both the acute and convalescent phases of COVID-19. The samples were drawn from the first 160 participants of the ongoing ImmuneRACE study and from some 1,300 subjects provided by 6 global collaborators. Where available, HLA class I and class II types were obtained from metadata supplied by the sample provider rather than from assay-based typing. Deeply sampled blood TCRbeta repertoires from subjects exposed to, actively infected with, or recovered from COVID-19 were included in the dataset. A de-identified subject ID, COVID-19 status, age in years and sex were almost always included in the sample metadata. A freely available public database, intended as a resource for researchers studying the immune response to SARS-CoV-2, is where the repertoires were released. The material from the prospective study consisted of cDNA or gDNA derived from T cells, B-cell-depleted T cells, or PBMCs. The investigation overall reported the following: The amount of clinical and demographic metadata varied by source and participant and was provided uncurated.

TCRbeta CDR3 regions were amplified from genomic DNA using the immunoSEQ Assay, a bias-controlled multiplex PCR. In the source study's methods: Within the assay, amplification of reference gene primers was used to estimate how many nucleated cells each sample contained. To quantify the absolute abundance of each unique TCRbeta CDR3 rearrangement, sequence reads were collapsed and filtered. For each sample, productive Simpson clonality was calculated by taking the square root of Simpson's diversity index across productive rearrangements. As stored in TCRdb, this immuneACCESS dataset retains in-frame rearrangements with V and J assigned. A fraction of the clones does not appear; measured against another copy, unresolved V genes explain less than half of the discrepancy, and the remainder lacks a known reason. That table is the source of V, J and clone size, and D and trimming were worked out from the DNA. The sample table records approximately 300,000 clones; around 80% of these occur just once. 1.2% of the sample lies in the top ten.

Whole blood was collected in K2EDTA tubes by collaborating institutions according to the institutions' own protocols. Collaborator samples were shipped for TCRbeta analysis as frozen whole blood, isolated PBMCs, or DNA extracted from either sample type. V is reduced by 2 bases and J by 6 bases, leaving a spacing of 11 bases between them. In the germline V gene (reference sequence), CDR1 corresponds to LNHDA and CDR2 to SQIVND. Its CDR3 holds 13 amino acids, cysteine through phenylalanine. Left in the record is the CDR3 DNA by itself, 39 bases read in frame from the first base. This clone was detected only a few times. Which antigen it targets is not known. Per-base qualities were not stored, and no clone one base away is much larger.

The sequence is built from TRBV19 and TRBJ2-7; a weak D assignment points to TRBD1 (5 bases agree). Sequenced: peripheral blood. The TCR sequence derives from a woman between 45 and 65 years old with acute or convalescent COVID-19. The bases are TGTGCCAGTAGTATACAGGGCTTAGGCGAGCAGTACTTC. Its product reads: CASSIQGLGEQYF. The full variable domain, with segments outside the CDR3 supplied by the reference TRBV19 and TRBJ2-7 proteins, appears as DGGITQSPKYLFRKEGQNVTLSCEQNLNHDAMYWYRQDPGQGLRLIYYSQIVNDFQKGDIAEGYSVSREKKESFPLTVTSAQKNPTAFYLCASSIQGLGEQYFGPGTRLTVT.